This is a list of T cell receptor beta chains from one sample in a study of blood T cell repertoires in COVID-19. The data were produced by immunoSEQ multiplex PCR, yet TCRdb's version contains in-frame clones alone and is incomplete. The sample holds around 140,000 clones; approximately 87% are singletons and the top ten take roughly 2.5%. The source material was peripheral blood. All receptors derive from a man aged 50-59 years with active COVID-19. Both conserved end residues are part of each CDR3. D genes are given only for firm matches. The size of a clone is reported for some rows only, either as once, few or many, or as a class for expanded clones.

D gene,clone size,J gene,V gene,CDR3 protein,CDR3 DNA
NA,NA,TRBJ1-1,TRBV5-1,CASTSGVTGRMNTEAFF,TGCGCCAGCACCTCCGGCGTAACAGGACGAATGAACACTGAAGCTTTCTTT
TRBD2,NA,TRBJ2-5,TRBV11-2,CASSSGRRLAGGRETQYF,TGTGCCAGCAGCTCCGGTAGGAGGCTAGCGGGGGGTCGGGAGACCCAGTACTTC
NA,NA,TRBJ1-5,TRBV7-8,CASSLDQGSSNQPQHF,TGTGCCAGCAGCTTAGACCAGGGGTCGAGCAATCAGCCCCAGCATTTT
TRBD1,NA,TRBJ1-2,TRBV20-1,CSARRGPGYTF,TGCAGTGCTAGGAGGGGGCCTGGCTACACCTTC
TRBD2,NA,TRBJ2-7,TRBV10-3,CAINRRDIRTSGGDEQYF,TGTGCCATCAACCGCCGAGACATTCGGACTAGCGGGGGGGACGAGCAGTACTTC
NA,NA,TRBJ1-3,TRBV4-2,CASSQDRYRVSSGNTIYF,TGTGCCAGCAGCCAAGATCGGTATCGAGTAAGCTCTGGAAACACCATATATTTT
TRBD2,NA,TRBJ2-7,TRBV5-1,CASSLTLAGVYEQYF,TGCGCCAGCAGCTTGACACTAGCGGGGGTCTACGAGCAGTACTTC
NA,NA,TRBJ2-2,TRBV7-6,CASSPGGTNTGELFF,TGTGCCAGCAGCCCAGGGGGGACGAACACCGGGGAGCTGTTTTTT
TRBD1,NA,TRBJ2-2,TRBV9,CASSPRGQGTGELFF,TGTGCCAGCAGCCCCAGGGGGCAGGGCACCGGGGAGCTGTTTTTT
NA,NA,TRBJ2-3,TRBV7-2,CASSLHSGLSTDTQYF,TGTGCCAGCAGCCTACACTCGGGACTCAGCACAGATACGCAGTATTTT
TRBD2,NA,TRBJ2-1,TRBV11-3,CASSLDGRLAGGTYNEQFF,TGTGCCAGCAGCTTAGATGGCCGACTAGCGGGGGGCACCTACAATGAGCAGTTCTTC
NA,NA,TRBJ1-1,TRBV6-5,CASSRQPYTEAFF,TGTGCCAGCAGCAGACAGCCCTACACTGAAGCTTTCTTT
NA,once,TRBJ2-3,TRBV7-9,CASSLESGLSTDTQYF,TGTGCCAGCAGCTTAGAGTCGGGACTTAGCACAGATACGCAGTATTTT
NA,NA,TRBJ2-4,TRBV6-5,CASRGRGHDTLIQYF,TGTGCCAGCAGGGGGCGAGGACATGATACCTTAATTCAGTACTTC
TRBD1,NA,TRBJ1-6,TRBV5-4,CASSVRGASPLHF,TGTGCCAGCAGTGTCAGGGGGGCGTCACCCCTCCACTTT
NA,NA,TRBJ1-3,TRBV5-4,CASSEGQISSGNTIYF,TGTGCCAGCAGCGAGGGACAAATTAGCTCTGGAAACACCATATATTTT
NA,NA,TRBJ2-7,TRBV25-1,CASSGQAAGLSYEQYF,TGTGCCAGCAGTGGTCAGGCGGCGGGGTTGTCCTACGAGCAGTACTTC
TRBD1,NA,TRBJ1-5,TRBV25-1,CASSQTGQSQPQHF,TGTGCCAGCAGTCAGACAGGGCAGAGCCAGCCCCAGCATTTT
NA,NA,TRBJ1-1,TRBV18,CASSPQVNEAFF,TGTGCCAGCTCACCGCAGGTAAATGAAGCTTTCTTT
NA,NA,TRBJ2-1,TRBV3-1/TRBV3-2,CASSHTRDGAREQFF,TGTGCCAGCAGCCACACCAGAGATGGGGCTCGAGAGCAGTTCTTC
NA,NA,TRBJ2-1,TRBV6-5,CASIRGGGLYNEQFF,TGTGCCAGCATCCGAGGGGGGGGACTATACAATGAGCAGTTCTTC
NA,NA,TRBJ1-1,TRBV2,CASRQGNTEAFF,TGTGCCAGCAGACAGGGGAACACTGAAGCTTTCTTT
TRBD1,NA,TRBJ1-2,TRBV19,CASSPDRVDYGYTF,TGTGCCAGTAGCCCCGACAGGGTGGACTATGGCTACACCTTC
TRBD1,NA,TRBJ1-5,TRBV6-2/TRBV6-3,CASSLTGLIYQPQHF,TGTGCCAGCAGTTTGACAGGGCTTATCTATCAGCCCCAGCATTTT
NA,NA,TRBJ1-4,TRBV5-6,CASSLNPEEKLFF,TGTGCCAGCAGCTTGAATCCCGAGGAAAAACTGTTTTTT
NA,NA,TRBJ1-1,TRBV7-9,CASSLAPASTEAFF,TGTGCCAGCAGCTTAGCCCCAGCTAGCACTGAAGCTTTCTTT
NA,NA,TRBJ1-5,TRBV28,CASSLWAGEALGSNQPQHF,TGTGCCAGCAGTTTATGGGCTGGGGAGGCCCTTGGGAGCAATCAGCCCCAGCATTTT
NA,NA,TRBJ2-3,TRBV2,CASSALTDTQYF,TGTGCCAGCAGTGCACTCACAGATACGCAGTATTTT
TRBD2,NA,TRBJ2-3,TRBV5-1,CASSLYGGGTDTQYF,TGCGCCAGCAGCCTCTATGGGGGGGGCACAGATACGCAGTATTTT
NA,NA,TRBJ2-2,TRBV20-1,CSASPHQNRQRNTGELFF,TGCAGTGCCAGTCCACACCAAAATAGACAGAGAAACACCGGGGAGCTGTTTTTT
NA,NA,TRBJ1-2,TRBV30,CAWRQDYGYTF,TGTGCCTGGAGACAGGATTATGGCTACACCTTC
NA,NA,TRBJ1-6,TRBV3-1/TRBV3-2,CASSRGQRVNSPLHF,TGTGCCAGCAGCCGGGGACAACGCGTTAATTCACCCCTCCACTTT
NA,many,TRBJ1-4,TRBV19,CASSRTVQEKLFF,TGTGCCAGTAGTAGAACCGTACAGGAAAAACTGTTTTTT
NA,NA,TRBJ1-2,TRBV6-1,CASSDPGTPDSYGYTF,TGTGCCAGCAGTGACCCGGGGACACCAGATAGCTATGGCTACACCTTC
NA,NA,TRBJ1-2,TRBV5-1,CASSLEAGSNYGYTF,TGCGCCAGCAGCTTGGAAGCAGGGTCTAACTATGGCTACACCTTC
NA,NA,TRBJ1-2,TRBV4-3,CASSRADRVEAGYTF,TGCGCCAGCAGCCGCGCGGATCGGGTTGAGGCTGGCTACACCTTC
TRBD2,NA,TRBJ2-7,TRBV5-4,CASSLLAGGSYEQYF,TGTGCCAGCAGCCTTCTAGCGGGGGGTTCCTACGAGCAGTACTTC
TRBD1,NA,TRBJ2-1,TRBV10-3,CAISPGPSGQGGNEQFF,TGTGCCATCAGCCCTGGGCCTTCGGGACAGGGGGGCAATGAGCAGTTCTTC
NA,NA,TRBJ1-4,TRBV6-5,CASSPGGSTNEKLFF,TGTGCCAGCAGTCCCGGGGGGTCGACTAATGAAAAACTGTTTTTT
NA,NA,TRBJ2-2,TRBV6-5,CASSTGTTSGELFF,TGTGCCAGCAGTACCGGGACAACTTCCGGGGAGCTGTTTTTT
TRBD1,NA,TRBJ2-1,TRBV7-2,CASSRQGINEQFF,TGTGCCAGCAGTCGACAGGGGATCAATGAGCAGTTCTTC
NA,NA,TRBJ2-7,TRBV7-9,CASSFRGAGTYEQYF,TGTGCCAGCAGCTTCCGGGGGGCAGGGACCTACGAGCAGTACTTC
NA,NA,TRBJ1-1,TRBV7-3,CASSPSGEIMNTEAFF,TGTGCCAGCAGCCCTTCAGGGGAAATCATGAACACTGAAGCTTTCTTT
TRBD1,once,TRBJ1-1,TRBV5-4,CASSLAGQGRFGEAFF,TGTGCCAGCAGCTTGGCGGGACAGGGAAGGTTTGGTGAAGCTTTCTTT
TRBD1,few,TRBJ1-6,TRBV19,CARDPGQENSPLHF,TGTGCCAGGGATCCGGGACAGGAGAATTCACCCCTCCACTTT
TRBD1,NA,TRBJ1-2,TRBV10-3,CAISKDRDNYGYTF,TGTGCCATCAGTAAGGACAGGGATAACTATGGCTACACCTTC
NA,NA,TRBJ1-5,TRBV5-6,CASSLEGAYQPQHF,TGTGCCAGCAGCTTGGAAGGGGCATATCAGCCCCAGCATTTT
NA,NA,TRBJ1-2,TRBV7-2,CASSLGQAIYGYTF,TGTGCCAGCAGCTTAGGACAGGCTATCTATGGCTACACCTTC
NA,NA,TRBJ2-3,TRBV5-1,CASSLGRANTDTQYF,TGCGCCAGCAGCTTGGGGAGGGCGAACACAGATACGCAGTATTTT
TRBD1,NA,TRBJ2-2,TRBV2,CASLDRVGTGELFF,TGTGCCAGCTTAGACAGGGTGGGGACCGGGGAGCTGTTTTTT